This TCR beta chain was retrieved from a study of OX40 agonist ivuxolimab in advanced cancers. Study-level background: The diagnoses of dose-escalation patients were hepatocellular carcinoma, melanoma, renal cell or head and neck cancer. Three dose-escalation patients had partial responses: one with hepatocellular carcinoma and two with cutaneous melanoma.

Study observations and caveats: Those patients achieving a partial response at 0.1-3.0 mg/kg showed among the lowest clonal expansion.

This CDR3 has 14 residues. Germline-derived CDR1 and CDR2 are MNHEY and SMNVEV (reference sequence). Comment on this clone: Its antigen is undetermined. Compared with germline, one end of the junction differs, possibly owing to a read error.

This table comes from immunoSEQ multiplex PCR, and its TCRdb copy is limited to in-frame clones, with some not included. The sample consists of about 110,000 clones, 89% of them appearing once. The sequencing here drew on CD4+ or CD8+ T cells sorted from blood, taken in a trial of the OX40 agonist ivuxolimab. The clonotype comes from an adult with an advanced solid tumor such as melanoma, head and neck, liver or kidney cancer. V gene TRBV27 combines with J gene TRBJ2-7, with D maybe TRBD1 (5 bases). The CDR3 region is CASSSRTNLYGQYF. CDR3 bases: TGTGCCAGCAGTTCCCGGACAAACCTTTACGGGCAGTACTTC.